This T cell receptor beta chain comes out of a study of cytomegalovirus exposure and HLA in healthy donors. Study conclusions and caveats: An analysis done earlier found most TCR beta V segments productive about 90% or about 30% of the time. Investigators reported 150 to 200 TCR beta chains as tied to cytomegalovirus.

Germline V lookup: CDR1 SGHAT, CDR2 FQNNGV. This CDR3 has 14 amino acids. V lost 5 bases to trimming and J lost 3 bases, with 14 bases between them. Vbeta (60) and Jbeta (13) primers were used in the PCR. Assay: immunoSEQ multiplex PCR; the TCRdb copy retains only in-frame clones and omits some. The sample lists about 89,000 clones; 77% were seen once. Remarks on this clone: The antigen is not known. Distinct nucleotide sequences in the sample also encode this CDR3.

The chain couples TRBV11-2 to TRBJ2-7; a weak D match, TRBD1 (6 bases). Sequences were obtained from PBMCs. This receptor was obtained from a man under 40 in good health and CMV-seronegative. The CDR3 DNA sequence: TGTGCCAGCAGCCCAGGACAGCGATTCTACGAGCAGTACTTC. It yields the protein CASSPGQRFYEQYF.